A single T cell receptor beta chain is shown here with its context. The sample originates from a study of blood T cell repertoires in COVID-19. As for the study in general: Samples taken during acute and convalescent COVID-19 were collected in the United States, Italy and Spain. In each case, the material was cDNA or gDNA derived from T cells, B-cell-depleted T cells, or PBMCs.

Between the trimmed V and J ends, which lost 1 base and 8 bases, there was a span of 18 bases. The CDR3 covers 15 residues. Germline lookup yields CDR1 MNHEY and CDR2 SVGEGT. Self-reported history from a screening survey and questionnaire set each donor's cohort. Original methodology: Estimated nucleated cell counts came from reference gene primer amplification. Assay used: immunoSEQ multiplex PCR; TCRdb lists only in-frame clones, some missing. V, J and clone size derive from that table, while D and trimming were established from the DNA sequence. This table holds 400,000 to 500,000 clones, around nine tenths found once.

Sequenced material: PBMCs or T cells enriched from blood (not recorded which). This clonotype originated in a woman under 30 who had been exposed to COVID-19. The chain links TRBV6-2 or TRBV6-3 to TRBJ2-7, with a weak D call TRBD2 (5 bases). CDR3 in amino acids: CASSYLDGGPTKQYF. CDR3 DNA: TGTGCCAGCAGTTACTTGGACGGAGGTCCTACGAAGCAGTACTTC.